This T cell receptor (beta chain) emerged from a study of blood T cell repertoires in COVID-19. Study-level information: Whether acute or convalescent, the COVID-19 samples came from the United States, Italy and Spain. T cells, B-cell-depleted T cells, or PBMCs supplied cDNA or gDNA.

The authors' processing: Reference gene primer amplification gave nucleated cell count estimates. TCRdb's table, derived via immunoSEQ multiplex PCR, lists solely in-frame clones and lacks some. That table is the source of V, J and clone size, and D and trimming were worked out from the DNA. The data show roughly 75,000 clones, with 85% to 90% seen just once and roughly 15% held by the top ten. The CDR3 length is 12 residues. Germline CDR1 reads MNHEY; CDR2 reads SVGAGI. The junction had 3 bases not matched to a gene; V was cut back by 8 bases and J by 6 bases. This TCR came from an elderly man in a cohort sampled during active COVID-19. The specimen was peripheral blood. The chain joins TRBV6-5 to TRBJ2-2, with 7 bases matching TRBD1. CDR3 bases: TGTGCCAGCGAAGGGGGCCCCGGGGAGCTGTTTTTT. Its translation: CASEGGPGELFF.